This T cell receptor beta chain was found in a study of T cells in Graves' hyperthyroidism and ophthalmopathy. Ophthalmopathy patients had moderate-to-severe active disease, CAS ≥3, NOSPECS ≥4, and disease duration under 3 months. Thyroid ultrasound, orbital computed tomography, clinical symptoms, and serum thyroxine and TRAb underpinned diagnoses. Fresh peripheral blood, 9.5 to 10 ml of it, supplied the PBMCs. Amplification of TCR beta CDR3 regions was performed using RNA transcripts as template. Using the HTBI primer set, a first-round RT-PCR was run on the TCR CDR3. TCRdb called the multiplex PCR reads again in MiXCR, with one record for every CDR3 protein. The sample lists hundreds of thousands of distinct CDR3 sequences; roughly 15% were seen once. For this clonotype: What it recognizes is unknown.

CDR3 size: 16 residues. Trimming took off 1 base at V and 3 bases at J, with 15 bases between the two ends. Germline CDR1 LGHNA, CDR2 YSLEER. Study outcomes and limitations: Most expanded thyroid clonotypes above 0.001 recurred in blood.

The material sequenced was blood. This TCR derives from a woman between 50 and 59 years old with Graves' ophthalmopathy. The chain couples TRBV4-3 to TRBJ1-2, with D tentatively TRBD1 (5 bases). The chain's CDR3 is CASSQGTGGSDYGYTF. DNA of the CDR3: TGCGCCAGCAGCCAAGGCACCGGGGGTAGTGACTATGGCTACACCTTC.